A selection of T cell receptor beta chains follows, all from one sample in a study of naive and memory T cell subsets. From the UMI-ligation and nested PCR reads, TCRdb called clonotypes with MiXCR, one entry per CDR3 protein. Of 29,000 or so distinct CDR3 sequences listed, 9.5% to 12% are singletons. Material: effector memory CD4+ T cells from blood. The receptor source for this set is a human donor in good health. The CDR3 runs from the conserved cysteine through the conserved F or W. D genes are given only for firm matches. Not all rows give a size; the values are once, few, many and, for expanded clones, a class.

j_gene	d_gene	v_gene	abundance	CDR3nt	CDR3aa
TRBJ2-1	TRBD2	TRBV20-1	-	TGCAGTGTTCTAGCGGGGCGGGGGCGTGAGCAGTTCTTC	CSVLAGRGREQFF
TRBJ2-7	TRBD1	TRBV9	many	TGTGCCAGCAGCGTAGGGGCAGGGGGCGCCTACGAGCAGTACTTC	CASSVGAGGAYEQYF
TRBJ2-7	-	TRBV11-3	-	TGTGCCAGCAGGCTAGCGAGCCTCTCCTACGAGCAGTACTTC	CASRLASLSYEQYF
TRBJ2-3	-	TRBV20-1	-	TGCAGCTCTTACGGGGGCGGGGGCACAGATACGCAGTATTTT	CSSYGGGGTDTQYF
TRBJ2-3	-	TRBV7-2	-	TGTGCCAGCAGCAGCAGGGAGAATACGCAGTATTTT	CASSSRENTQYF
TRBJ1-6	-	TRBV11-2	few	TGTGCCAGCAGTACCCTAATGGGACGACGGGATTCACCCCTCCACTTT	CASSTLMGRRDSPLHF
TRBJ2-6	-	TRBV6-6	few	TGTGCCAGCTCAATGACAGCCTCTGGGGCCAACGTCCTGACTTTC	CASSMTASGANVLTF
TRBJ2-1	-	TRBV11-3	many	TGTGCCAGCAGCCCCGGGACCCAGGAGCAGTTCTTC	CASSPGTQEQFF
TRBJ1-2	-	TRBV9	few	TGTGCCAGCAGCGTAATGGGGGATGGCTACACCTTC	CASSVMGDGYTF
TRBJ1-4	-	TRBV24-1	few	TGTGCCACCAGTGACGCCGGGGCTAATGAAAAACTGTTTTTT	CATSDAGANEKLFF
TRBJ1-2	-	TRBV29-1	few	TGCAGCGTTGAAGATAAAACGGGAGGCTACACCTTC	CSVEDKTGGYTF
TRBJ2-1	TRBD2	TRBV11-2	-	TGTGCCAGCAAAGCGGGACCGGGGGGTAATGAGCAGTTCTTC	CASKAGPGGNEQFF
TRBJ2-3	TRBD2	TRBV5-1	medium-sized	TGCGCCAGCAGCTTGGGACTAGCGGGGGCAGATACGCAGTATTTT	CASSLGLAGADTQYF
TRBJ2-3	-	TRBV11-1	many	TGTGCCAGCAGCTTAGCTGGCGCAGACACAGATACGCAGTATTTT	CASSLAGADTDTQYF
TRBJ2-5	TRBD2	TRBV15	many	TGTGCCACCAGCAGAGGGCGGGGGAGCGAAGAGACCCAGTACTTC	CATSRGRGSEETQYF
TRBJ2-4	-	TRBV11-2	few	TGTGCCAGCAGCGGGGGAAACATTCAGTACTTC	CASSGGNIQYF
TRBJ1-5	-	TRBV28	many	TGTGCCAGCAGTTGGAATTGGCGGAATCAGCCCCAGCATTTT	CASSWNWRNQPQHF
TRBJ2-1	-	TRBV18	few	TGTGCCAGCTCACCTAACATCAATGAGCAGTTCTTC	CASSPNINEQFF
TRBJ2-7	-	TRBV7-7	-	TGTGCCAGCAGCTTAGCCGGGGCCCGCGAGCAGTACTTC	CASSLAGAREQYF
TRBJ2-1	-	TRBV30	-	TGTGCCTGGAGTGTACATGGGTCGGGGGTTTACAATGAGCAGTTCTTC	CAWSVHGSGVYNEQFF
TRBJ2-2	TRBD2	TRBV30	many	TGTGCCTGGAGGGACAATGGACTAGCGGAGAACGGGGAGCTGTTTTTT	CAWRDNGLAENGELFF
TRBJ1-6	TRBD1	TRBV12-3/TRBV12-4	many	TGTGCCAGCAGTCGAACAGGGGGGTCACCCCTCCACTTT	CASSRTGGSPLHF
TRBJ1-2	-	TRBV12-3/TRBV12-4	many	TGTGCCAGCAGCCCAGTCGTCAGGGCAGCGGGCTACACCTTC	CASSPVVRAAGYTF
TRBJ1-4	TRBD1	TRBV7-2	-	TGTGCCAGCAGCGACTCCGGGACAGGGGGAGGAAAACTGTTTTTT	CASSDSGTGGGKLFF
TRBJ2-3	-	TRBV20-1	many	TGCAGTGCTAGTACGACAGCCGCTTCATTGCAGTATTTT	CSASTTAASLQYF
TRBJ1-6	TRBD1	TRBV20-1	-	TGCAGTGCTAGCACACAGGGGGCCGGGAATTCACCCCTCCACTTT	CSASTQGAGNSPLHF
TRBJ1-4	-	TRBV7-2	many	TGTGCCAGCAGCCCACACGTGGCAACTAATGAAAAACTGTTTTTT	CASSPHVATNEKLFF
TRBJ1-1	-	TRBV19	few	TGTGCCAGTAGGCTGGACAGAAGGAACACTGAAGCTTTCTTT	CASRLDRRNTEAFF
TRBJ1-6	-	TRBV16	-	TGTGCCAGCAGCCAATCGCCGGGCCACAGGGTCTCTAATTCACCCCTCCACTTT	CASSQSPGHRVSNSPLHF
TRBJ1-6	-	TRBV3-1	-	TGTGCCAGCAGCCAAGATGCAGGGTCGGCAGCACCCCTCCACTTT	CASSQDAGSAAPLHF
TRBJ2-7	-	TRBV3-1	few	TGTGCCAGCAGCCCAGCCACCGGGACAACAGCAACCTACGAGCAGTACTTC	CASSPATGTTATYEQYF
TRBJ1-5	-	TRBV20-1	many	TGCAGTGCTAGAGATCTCTTTCCTTACCGGCCCCAGCATTTT	CSARDLFPYRPQHF
TRBJ1-5	TRBD1	TRBV6-2/TRBV6-3	many	TGTGCCAGCAGAAGCGGACAGGGCGGGGTCGCCAATCAGCCCCAGCATTTT	CASRSGQGGVANQPQHF
TRBJ1-5	-	TRBV19	-	TGTGCCAGTAGTTTGGGCAATCAGCCCCAGCATTTT	CASSLGNQPQHF
TRBJ1-5	TRBD1	TRBV5-5	few	TGTGCCAGCAGCTTGGGACAGGGCTTAATTAGCAATCAGCCCCAGCATTTT	CASSLGQGLISNQPQHF
TRBJ2-1	-	TRBV11-3	-	TGTGCCAGCAGCCACCGGGCCGACAATGAGCAGTTCTTC	CASSHRADNEQFF
TRBJ2-6	-	TRBV7-8	-	TGTGCCAGCAGCTTAGACGAGTTTGGCTCTGGGGCCAACGTCCTGACTTTC	CASSLDEFGSGANVLTF
TRBJ2-7	TRBD2	TRBV7-6	-	TGTGCCAGCAGCGGACTAGCGTTCTCTACGAGCTCCCTCTACGAGCAGTACTTC	CASSGLAFSTSSLYEQYF
TRBJ1-1	TRBD1	TRBV28	few	TGTGCCAGCTCGATACGCAGGGGGGAAGCTTTCTTT	CASSIRRGEAFF
TRBJ1-2	TRBD1	TRBV12-3/TRBV12-4	-	TGTGCCAGCAGTCCAGACAGGGGGCAAGGCCACTATGGCTACACCTTC	CASSPDRGQGHYGYTF
TRBJ1-5	TRBD1	TRBV20-1	-	TGCAGTGCTAGATCGAACAGGGGTGGTAATCAGCCCCAGCATTTT	CSARSNRGGNQPQHF
TRBJ2-7	TRBD2	TRBV4-3	many	TGCGCCAGCAGCAGAAGACTAGCGGCAGACTACGAGCAGTACTTC	CASSRRLAADYEQYF
TRBJ2-3	TRBD2	TRBV19	once	TGTGCCAGTACCACGGTAGCGGGAGTCGCAGATACGCAGTATTTT	CASTTVAGVADTQYF
TRBJ2-5	-	TRBV6-5	many	TGTGCCAGCAGAACCGGCGGGACCCAAGAGACCCAGTACTTC	CASRTGGTQETQYF